These 32 T cell receptor beta chains originate from one sample sequenced in a study of T cells after yellow fever vaccination. TCRdb independently ran MiXCR on the 5' RACE reads; one entry per CDR3 protein. The sample lists about 630,000 distinct CDR3 sequences, about 12% occurring once. The sequenced sample was PBMCs, obtained on the day of the yellow fever booster vaccination. The origin of the receptors is a man aged 25-40 years who received the YFV17D yellow fever vaccine.

The V and J genes are TRBV10-1 and TRBJ2-3; tentatively, D is TRBD1 (5 bases). V was trimmed by 0 bases and J by 1 base, leaving 8 bases between them. Per the germline V gene, CDR1 is WNHNN and CDR2 is SYGVQD (reference sequence). The length of the CDR3 is 15 residues. CDR3 sequence: CASSESWGRTDTQYF. The DNA for the CDR3 is TGCGCCAGCAGTGAGTCTTGGGGCCGCACAGATACGCAGTATTTT.

The chain has TRBV7-8 and TRBJ2-7; D may be TRBD2 (6 bases). The V gene lost 3 bases and the J gene lost 4 bases, with 10 bases spanning the gap. The germline gives CDR1 SGHVS, CDR2 FQNEAQ. This CDR3 is built from 13 residues. The CDR3 loop is CASSFREMYEQYF. The CDR3, as DNA: TGTGCCAGCAGCTTCCGGGAGATGTACGAGCAGTACTTC.

The rearrangement uses TRBV28 and TRBJ1-1; D remains ambiguous. V lost 4 bases, J lost 5 bases, and 14 bases lay in between. Germline V gives CDR1 MDHEN, CDR2 SYDVKM. The CDR3 has 14 amino acids. The CDR3 loop is CASSSTGEETEAFF. The CDR3 DNA reads TGTGCCAGCAGTTCAACCGGGGAGGAGACTGAAGCTTTCTTT.

In this sample, this clonotype turned up many times. The CDR3 DNA follows: TGTGCCAGCAGCCAAGTGGCCAATTCACCCCTCCACTTT. Its translation: CASSQVANSPLHF. The V gene is TRBV4-2, the J gene TRBJ1-6; D remains ambiguous. Trimming cost V 1 base and J 7 bases, with 5 bases left between them. CDR1 and CDR2 from the germline V gene are LGHNA and YNFKEQ. There are 13 residues in the CDR3.

The chain uses TRBV6-2 or TRBV6-3 and TRBJ2-1; 13 nucleotides align to TRBD2. The junction had 18 bases not matched to a gene; V was cut back by 4 bases and J by 0 bases. CDR1 and CDR2 from the germline V gene are MNHEY and SVGEGT. The CDR3 has 22 amino acids. CDR3 nucleotide sequence: TGTGCCAGCAGTTCACTTGGACTAGCGGGAGTCAAACTGCCTAGCTCCTACAATGAGCAGTTCTTC. Protein product: CASSSLGLAGVKLPSSYNEQFF.

This clonotype came up a few times. The chain employs TRBV11-2 and TRBJ2-4; TRBD2 matches 8 bases. Germline CDR1 reads SGHAT; CDR2 reads FQNNGV. CDR3 length: 16 residues. The J segment lost 0 bases and the V segment lost 4 bases, leaving 5 bases of the junction unmatched. The CDR3 bases are TGTGCCAGCAGCTCTACTAGCGGTATAGCCAAAAACATTCAGTACTTC. Protein: CASSSTSGIAKNIQYF.

This sequence joins TRBV7-2 and TRBJ2-5; tentatively, D is TRBD1 (6 bases). The CDR3 totals 14 residues. V lost 4 bases and J 3 bases, leaving 12 bases between the germline ends. Per the germline V gene, CDR1 is SGHTA and CDR2 is FQGNSA. CDR3 in amino acids: CASSYSTGKETQYF. CDR3 coding DNA: TGTGCCAGCAGCTATTCAACAGGGAAAGAGACCCAGTACTTC. The whole variable domain, filled in from reference TRBV7-2 and TRBJ2-5, reads GAGVSQSPSNKVTEKGKDVELRCDPISGHTALYWYRQSLGQGLEFLIYFQGNSAPDKSGLPSDRFSAERTGGSVSTLTIQRTQQEDSAVYLCASSYSTGKETQYFGPGTRLLVL.

This clonotype occurred a few times. The chain employs TRBV20-1 and TRBJ2-7; TRBD1 aligns across 10 bases. With 6 bases clipped from V and 4 bases from J, the junction kept 6 bases outside the gene matches. Germline CDR1 is DFQATT and CDR2 is SNEGSKA (reference sequence). This CDR3 has 13 amino acids. CDR3 residues: CSASGQGEYEQYF. CDR3 DNA: TGCAGTGCCTCAGGACAGGGGGAGTACGAGCAGTACTTC.

The chain recombines TRBV6-2 or TRBV6-3 with TRBJ2-7; 9 positions match TRBD1. The V segment lost 4 bases and the J segment 5 bases; nucleotides outside the gene matches: 9. The length of the CDR3 is 15 residues. Germline V lookup: CDR1 MNHEY, CDR2 SVGEGT. The CDR3 region is CASSFDPGQGNEQYF. The CDR3 nucleotides are TGTGCCAGCAGTTTCGACCCGGGACAGGGTAACGAGCAGTACTTC.

There are a few counts of this clonotype. The chain uses TRBV7-9 and TRBJ1-2; weak D call: TRBD1 (5 bases). Germline CDR1 reads SEHNR; CDR2 reads FQNEAQ (reference sequence). The V end lost 1 base, the J end lost 8 bases, and 11 bases lay between the germline ends. This CDR3 is built from 13 residues. Written as DNA, the CDR3 is TGTGCCAGCAGCTTAGGATCGGGGCCAGGCTACACCTTC. Translating it yields CASSLGSGPGYTF.

The V call is TRBV9, the J call TRBJ2-1; 9 bases are shared with TRBD2. The CDR3 runs 16 residues. Germline assignment: CDR1 SGDLS and CDR2 YYNGEE. Trimming took 0 bases from V and 4 from J; bases not matched to a gene: 5. The CDR3 sequence: CASSVDSGRPYNEQFF. The CDR3 region has the DNA TGTGCCAGCAGCGTAGACAGCGGGAGGCCTTACAATGAGCAGTTCTTC.

This chain joins TRBV6-5 and TRBJ1-3, with 7 bases matching TRBD1. The junction had 7 bases not matched to a gene; V was cut back by 7 bases and J by 10 bases. Germline lookup yields CDR1 MNHEY and CDR2 SVGAGI. This CDR3 region has 12 residues. The CDR3 protein is CASKKEQGTIYF. Written as DNA, the CDR3 is TGTGCCAGCAAGAAGGAACAGGGGACCATATATTTT.

In its sample, this clonotype was seen a few times. The chain employs TRBV28 and TRBJ2-2; TRBD1 agrees at 10 bases. V trimming: 6 bases; J trimming: 7 bases; junction bases outside the gene matches: 11. Germline CDR1 MDHEN, CDR2 SYDVKM. The CDR3 length is 16 residues. The DNA for the CDR3 is TGTGCCAGCAGCAAGGGACAGGGGTCAGTAATCGGGGAGCTGTTTTTT. Amino acid sequence: CASSKGQGSVIGELFF.

On this clonotype: A much larger clone sits a single nucleotide away, making a read error possible. The genes are TRBV6-2 or TRBV6-3 and TRBJ2-2; D unresolved. This CDR3 is 13 amino acids long. Germline CDR1 MNHEY, CDR2 SVGEGT. V lost 0 bases and J 4 bases, leaving 3 bases between the germline ends. DNA of the CDR3: TGTGCCAGCAGTTACTCGACCACCGGGGAGCTGTTTTTT. Translated: CASSYSTTGELFF.

The chain joins TRBV11-2 to TRBJ1-2; D is possibly TRBD1 (6 bases). This CDR3 contains 18 residues. Germline CDR1 reads SGHAT; CDR2 reads FQNNGV. V lost 5 bases and J lost 4, with 26 bases in between. In DNA, the CDR3 is TGTGCCAGCAGCATCCCTGAGAGGGGACACTCGGGGGCCTATGGCTACACCTTC. This codes for CASSIPERGHSGAYGYTF.

This clonotype was observed a handful of times. The gene calls are TRBV18 and TRBJ2-1; 8 positions agree with TRBD2. Looked up from germline, CDR1 is KGHSH and CDR2 is LQKENI. J lost 6 bases, V lost 8 bases, and 12 bases had no gene match. The CDR3 is made up of 15 amino acids. CDR3 protein: CASARGAGDGNEQFF. CDR3 bases: TGTGCCAGCGCACGAGGAGCGGGAGATGGCAATGAGCAGTTCTTC.

The CDR3 protein is CASSQRTGGTQYF. The CDR3, as DNA: TGCGCCAGCAGCCAGCGGACCGGGGGGACCCAGTACTTC. The chain is built from TRBV4-3 and TRBJ2-5, with D possibly matching TRBD2 (6 bases). The CDR3 spans 13 residues. The germline V gene encodes CDR1 LGHNA and CDR2 YSLEER. Trimming removed 3 bases at V and 7 bases at J, with 12 bases between.

V gene TRBV20-1 combines with J gene TRBJ2-3; D perhaps matches TRBD2 (5 bases). CDR1 and CDR2 (germline): DFQATT, SNEGSKA (reference sequence). The CDR3 covers 15 residues. Trimming removed 5 bases from V and 4 bases from J, with 19 bases in between. The CDR3 sequence is CSALRRRVAPDTQYF. The CDR3 DNA reads TGCAGTGCTCTTCGCCGAAGGGTAGCGCCAGATACGCAGTATTTT.

Details on this clonotype: A much larger clone differs from this one at a single base, so this may be a read error. The chain is built from TRBV20-1 and TRBJ2-1, with D possibly being TRBD2 (6 bases). CDR3 length: 17 residues. Per the germline V gene, CDR1 is DFQATT and CDR2 is SNEGSKA (reference sequence). As DNA, the CDR3 is TGCTGTGCTAGAGTACGGAGCGGTAGCGGCGGTAACAATGAGCAGTTCTTC. This translates into CCARVRSGSGGNNEQFF.

CDR3 sequence reads: CASSQKLTLLTSSYNEQFF. CDR3 DNA: TGCGCCAGCAGTCAAAAGTTAACACTACTTACGAGCTCCTACAATGAGCAGTTCTTC. The chain links TRBV23-1 to TRBJ2-1, with no clear D. TRBV23-1 is known as an ORF, though its function is uncertain. The CDR3 runs 19 residues. With 2 bases removed from V and 0 bases from J, the gap between germline ends came to 20 bases.

This clonotype was recorded a few times. This sequence joins TRBV30 and TRBJ1-1; 7 bases match TRBD1. Germline CDR1 reads GTSNPN; CDR2 reads SVGIG (reference sequence). J was trimmed by 11 bases and V by 4 bases; bases with no gene match: 7. CDR3 length: 11 amino acids. The CDR3 DNA reads as TGTGCCTGGACCAAGACAGGGCGCGCTTTCTTT. Translated: CAWTKTGRAFF.

Comment on this clonotype: The junction differs from germline at one of its ends, possibly a read error. The chain has TRBV15 and TRBJ2-5; D not resolved. The CDR3 is made up of 12 amino acids. Germline CDR1 LNHNV, CDR2 YYDKDF (reference sequence). The CDR3 is CATSRAREPQYF. The CDR3, as DNA: TGTGCCACCAGCAGAGCCAGAGAGCCCCAGTACTTC.

In this sample, this clonotype turned up a few times. The V call is TRBV20-1, the J call TRBJ2-7; D is perhaps TRBD1 (6 bases). Trimming took off 3 bases at V and 4 bases at J, with 13 bases between the two ends. Looked up from germline, CDR1 is DFQATT and CDR2 is SNEGSKA (reference sequence). The CDR3 is made up of 13 amino acids. As DNA, the CDR3 is TGCAGTGCTAGTGCAGGGGTAAGGTACGAGCAGTACTTC. Its translation is CSASAGVRYEQYF.

The rearrangement joins TRBV12-3 or TRBV12-4 to TRBJ1-2; D gene uncertain. Between the trimmed V and J ends, which lost 7 bases and 7 bases, there was a span of 10 bases. The CDR3 has 11 residues. The CDR3, as DNA: TGTGCCAGCACCTATTCGGGTGGCTACACCTTC. It encodes CASTYSGGYTF.

This rearrangement joins TRBV7-9 to TRBJ2-3; a possible D gene is TRBD1 (7 bases). The germline V and J ends were trimmed by 4 bases and 5 bases, with 16 bases remaining between them. The CDR3 length is 15 residues. CDR1 is SEHNR, CDR2 FQNEAQ, per germline (reference sequence). The CDR3 region is CASSSSGGQGDTQYF. The CDR3 coding sequence is TGTGCCAGCAGCTCTTCAGGGGGGCAAGGAGATACGCAGTATTTT.

This clonotype appeared a few times. The chain uses TRBV2 and TRBJ2-1, with TRBD2 matching over 8 bases. Germline V gene data show CDR1 as SNHLY and CDR2 as FYNNEI. The V and J ends lost 4 bases and 6 bases, in that order; junction bases with no gene match: 5. The CDR3 sequence is 14 residues long. The CDR3 here is CASSGAGVGNEQFF. The CDR3 nucleotides read TGTGCCAGCAGTGGAGCGGGAGTAGGCAATGAGCAGTTCTTC.

This clonotype showed up many times. The CDR3 region is CSVVLAGGPIEQYF. For the CDR3, the DNA is TGCAGCGTTGTTTTAGCGGGAGGGCCCATCGAGCAGTACTTC. The rearrangement uses TRBV29-1 and TRBJ2-7; 11 nucleotides agree with TRBD2. The CDR3 is 14 residues long. Germline V CDR1 and CDR2: SQVTM, ANQGSEA. V lost 4 bases and J lost 6; bases outside the gene matches: 8.

This clonotype was recorded a few times. The gene calls are TRBV29-1 and TRBJ2-2, with D uncertain. From germline, CDR1 is SQVTM and CDR2 ANQGSEA. This CDR3 is built from 14 residues. V lost 3 bases and J lost 1, with 9 bases in between. The DNA for the CDR3 is TGCAGCGTTGAGGAAGGGCTGAACACCGGGGAGCTGTTTTTT. Translated, it gives CSVEEGLNTGELFF.

The chain uses TRBV12-3 or TRBV12-4 and TRBJ2-1; 7 bases match TRBD2. Germline trimming cut 5 bases from V and 5 bases from J; bases unmatched to any gene: 12. There are 16 residues in the CDR3. Written as DNA, the CDR3 is TGTGCCAGCAGTCCAAGGGAGAGCGGGATGGACAATGAGCAGTTCTTC. It specifies CASSPRESGMDNEQFF.

The chain recombines TRBV11-2 with TRBJ2-2; TRBD2 aligns across 10 bases. V shed 0 bases and J 6 bases; nucleotides not matched to a gene: 7. The CDR3 is 17 residues long. Looked up from germline, CDR1 is SGHAT and CDR2 is FQNNGV. The CDR3 nucleotides read TGTGCCAGCAGCTTAGAGGTCCTAGCGGGAGTCGCCGGGGAGCTGTTTTTT. Translation gives CASSLEVLAGVAGELFF.

This clonotype was found many times. J is TRBJ2-5 and V is TRBV7-8; D is unresolved. The V end lost 3 bases, the J end lost 4 bases, and 15 bases lay between the germline ends. Germline assignment: CDR1 SGHVS and CDR2 FQNEAQ. The CDR3 covers 15 residues. CDR3 coding DNA: TGTGCCAGCAGCTTGGGCAGCGCAAAGGTAGAGACCCAGTACTTC. It encodes CASSLGSAKVETQYF.

This clonotype was found a few times. The chain couples TRBV6-1 to TRBJ2-2; D is ambiguous. V was clipped by 6 bases and J by 4 bases, with 9 bases between them. Germline-derived CDR1 and CDR2 are MNHNS and SASEGT. CDR3 length: 13 amino acids. CDR3 amino acids: CASSMAVTGELFF. As DNA, the CDR3 is TGTGCCAGCAGCATGGCGGTCACCGGGGAGCTGTTTTTT.